This passage covers 8 T cell receptor beta chains from one sample sequenced in a study of CD8+ T cells in alopecia areata. In each case, RNA was isolated and then reverse transcribed into cDNA as the sequencing template. Repertoires were generated with immunoSEQ multiplex PCR, while TCRdb's copy carries only in-frame clones and drops some. The sample shows 190,000 or so clones, 58% of them seen only once. Noted treatment: oral pan-JAK inhibitor, 5-10 mg twice daily. Source: CD8+ T cells sorted from blood, taken at week 24, from a patient treated with tofacitinib. The receptor set was obtained from a human donor with alopecia areata.

In this sample, this clone turned up a few times. The V gene is TRBV7-9, the J gene TRBJ2-3; D tentatively reads TRBD1 or TRBD2 (5 bases each). The CDR3 covers 14 residues. Germline V lookup: CDR1 SEHNR, CDR2 FQNEAQ (reference sequence). Trimming shortened V by 8 bases and J by 0 bases, and 12 bases separated the two germline ends. CDR3 DNA: TGTGCCAGCGTCGGGGCTTCTAGCACAGATACGCAGTATTTT. Its translation is CASVGASSTDTQYF.

The rearrangement joins TRBV5-6 to TRBJ2-7, with D possibly TRBD1 on 5 matching bases. V lost 0 bases and J 2 bases, leaving 9 bases between the germline ends. Germline CDR1 SGHDT, CDR2 YYEEEE. The CDR3 length is 14 residues. CDR3 coding DNA: TGTGCCAGCAGCTTGGCGGACATTGCCTACGAGCAGTACTTC. It codes for CASSLADIAYEQYF. Based on the CDR3 plus reference TRBV5-6 and TRBJ2-7, the full variable domain is DAGVTQSPTHLIKTRGQQVTLRCSPKSGHDTVSWYQQALGQGPQFIFQYYEEEERQRGNFPDRFSGHQFPNYSSELNVNALLLGDSALYLCASSLADIAYEQYFGPGTRLTVT.

This chain uses TRBV6-5 with TRBJ2-7; D could derive from TRBD1 or TRBD2 (5 bases each). The germline CDR1 and CDR2 sequences are MNHEY and SVGAGI. The CDR3 is made up of 15 amino acids. V lost 0 bases and J lost 4, with 13 bases in between. CDR3 amino acids: CASSYSEGLAYEQYF. The CDR3 DNA follows: TGTGCCAGCAGTTACTCTGAGGGGCTGGCATACGAGCAGTACTTC.

The V gene is TRBV30, the J gene TRBJ1-2; D is perhaps TRBD1 (5 bases). There are 12 residues in the CDR3. V lost 7 bases and J lost 5, with 14 bases in between. Germline-derived CDR1 and CDR2 are GTSNPN and SVGIG (reference sequence). CDR3 in amino acids: CAFRDASYGYTF. The CDR3 DNA reads TGTGCCTTCCGGGACGCCTCATATGGCTACACCTTC.

This chain connects TRBV4-1 to TRBJ1-5; weak D call: TRBD1 (6 bases). Trimming pared 1 base from V and 8 bases from J, leaving 18 bases between. This CDR3 has 16 residues. CDR1 is MGHRA and CDR2 is YSYEKL in the germline V gene. As DNA, the CDR3 is TGCGCCAGCAGCCAAGGACAGGAGATAGCTGGGGAGCCCCAGCATTTT. This translates into CASSQGQEIAGEPQHF.

The genes are TRBV29-1 and TRBJ2-7; the D gene is possibly TRBD1 (6 bases). Germline V gene data show CDR1 as SQVTM and CDR2 as ANQGSEA. The CDR3 is 13 residues long. V lost 5 bases and J lost 0, with 11 bases in between. CDR3 sequence reads: CSVMDRFSYEQYF. CDR3 coding DNA: TGCAGCGTTATGGACAGATTCTCCTACGAGCAGTACTTC.

V usage is TRBV6-5 and J usage is TRBJ2-3, with 10 bases matching TRBD2. This CDR3 spans 14 amino acids. CDR1 and CDR2 from the germline V gene are MNHEY and SVGAGI. The junction had 4 bases not matched to a gene; V was cut back by 6 bases and J by 4 bases. CDR3 protein: CASRILAGSDTQYF. CDR3 bases: TGTGCCAGCAGGATACTAGCGGGGTCAGATACGCAGTATTTT.

Only a few counts were recorded for this clone. This chain joins TRBV30 and TRBJ1-6; 7 nucleotides match TRBD1. This CDR3 contains 15 residues. The germline V gene has CDR1 GTSNPN and CDR2 SVGIG (reference sequence). The J segment lost 6 bases and the V segment lost 0 bases, leaving 5 bases of the junction unmatched. This CDR3 is CAWSVARGLNSPLHF. CDR3 DNA: TGTGCCTGGAGTGTAGCGAGGGGGCTTAATTCACCCCTCCACTTT.